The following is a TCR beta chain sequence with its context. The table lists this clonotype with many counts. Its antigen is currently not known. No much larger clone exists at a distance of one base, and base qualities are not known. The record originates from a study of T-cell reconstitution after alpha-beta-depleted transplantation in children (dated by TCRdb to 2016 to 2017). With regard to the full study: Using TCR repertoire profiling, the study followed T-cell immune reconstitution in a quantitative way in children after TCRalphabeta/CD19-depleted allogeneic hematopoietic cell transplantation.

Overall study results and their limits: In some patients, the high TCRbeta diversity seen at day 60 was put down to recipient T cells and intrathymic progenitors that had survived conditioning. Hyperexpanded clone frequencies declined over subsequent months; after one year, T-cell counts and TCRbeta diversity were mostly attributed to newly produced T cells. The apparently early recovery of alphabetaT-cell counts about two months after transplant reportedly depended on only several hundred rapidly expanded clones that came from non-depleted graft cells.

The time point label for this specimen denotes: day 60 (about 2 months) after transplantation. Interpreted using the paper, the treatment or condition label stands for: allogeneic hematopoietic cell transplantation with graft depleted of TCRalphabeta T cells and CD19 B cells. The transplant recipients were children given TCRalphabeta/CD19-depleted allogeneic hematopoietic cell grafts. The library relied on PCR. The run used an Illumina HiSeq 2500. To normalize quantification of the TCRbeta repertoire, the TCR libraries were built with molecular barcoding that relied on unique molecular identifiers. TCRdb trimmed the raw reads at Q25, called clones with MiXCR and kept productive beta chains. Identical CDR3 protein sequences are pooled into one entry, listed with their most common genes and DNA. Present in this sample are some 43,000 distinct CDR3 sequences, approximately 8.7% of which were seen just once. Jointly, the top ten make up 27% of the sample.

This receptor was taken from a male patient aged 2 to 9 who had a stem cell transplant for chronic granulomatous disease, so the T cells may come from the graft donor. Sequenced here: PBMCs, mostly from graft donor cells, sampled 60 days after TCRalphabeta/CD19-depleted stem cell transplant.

Read as DNA, the sequence is TGCAGTGCTAGAGGTCTGGGACTAGCGGGATTAAATGAGCAGTTCTTC. It specifies CSARGLGLAGLNEQFF. The chain uses TRBV20-1 and TRBJ2-1; TRBD2 lines up with 13 middle nucleotides. Reading from cysteine to phenylalanine, the CDR3 counts 16 amino acids. The read is trimmed to its CDR3 DNA, 48 bases read in frame from base 1. Sequences DFQATT (CDR1) and SNEGSKA (CDR2) are obtained from the germline V gene (reference sequence). From V the trimming removes 1 base and from J it removes 7 bases, while the gene matches leave 7 bases of the junction unaccounted for.